These T cell receptor beta chains were read from a single sample in a study of CD8 T cells in Susac syndrome. TCRdb independently ran MiXCR on the immunoSEQ multiplex PCR reads; one entry per CDR3 protein. The sample holds about 110,000 distinct CDR3 sequences; about 96% are singletons and the top ten take about 0.1%. The sequencing sample was made of CD4+ T cells from PBMCs. These receptors came from a human donor in good health. CDR3s leave out the opening cysteine and the closing phenylalanine or tryptophan.

j_call	v_call	cdr3_aa
TRBJ2-7	TRBV27	ASRRGTHYEQY
TRBJ2-2	TRBV27	ASSLGTGANTGELF
TRBJ2-7	TRBV28	ASSLGGLTYEQY
TRBJ2-3	TRBV12-3/TRBV12-4	ASSKLPDTQY
TRBJ2-1	TRBV10-3	AISEDQAISEQF
TRBJ1-6	TRBV28	ASSGDRVNSPLH
TRBJ2-3	TRBV18	ASSPPTYTDTQY
TRBJ2-7	TRBV18	ASSPGGEQY
TRBJ2-1	TRBV2	ASSERVRSNEQF
TRBJ2-1	TRBV29-1	SVERQVYNEQF
TRBJ1-2	TRBV7-9	ASSLVGSYGYT
TRBJ2-2	TRBV12-3/TRBV12-4	ASTTATTSNTGELF
TRBJ2-3	TRBV7-2	ASSLLRGGSTDTQY
TRBJ1-2	TRBV10-3	AISGGNYGYT
TRBJ2-3	TRBV5-1	ASSLAGQGTDTQY
TRBJ2-1	TRBV29-1	SVGRRPSGYNEQF
TRBJ2-5	TRBV27	ASRVAMRGQETQY
TRBJ1-5	TRBV20-1	SAISGGDGNQPQH
TRBJ2-7	TRBV20-1	SAREGLYEQY
TRBJ1-5	TRBV12-3/TRBV12-4	ASSPTTVNSNQPQH
TRBJ1-1	TRBV29-1	SVRGATEAF
TRBJ2-5	TRBV28	ASRYQEETQY
TRBJ2-6	TRBV5-1	ASSFTRDRGTPGANVLT
TRBJ2-7	TRBV29-1	SVVNSLREQY
TRBJ1-1	TRBV6-2/TRBV6-3	ASSADRAPMNTEAF
TRBJ1-2	TRBV4-1	ASSQREGSDGYT
TRBJ2-7	TRBV28	ASSGIGQASSYEQY
TRBJ2-5	TRBV18	ASSLWRAETQY
TRBJ1-5	TRBV5-1	ASSLSSGSNQPQH
TRBJ2-7	TRBV3-1	ASSQAGTSGSGEQY
TRBJ2-7	TRBV4-1	ASSQGRGTHSYEQY
TRBJ2-3	TRBV10-3	AIGWGTGDPDTQY
TRBJ1-2	TRBV5-1	ASSPNGLPYYGYT
TRBJ1-2	TRBV30	AWRLQGGHGYT
TRBJ2-2	TRBV3-1	ASSLGIRNTGELF
TRBJ1-5	TRBV18	ASSPRGTQGQPQH
TRBJ2-1	TRBV7-3	ASSLSPLNEQF
TRBJ2-4	TRBV20-1	SATGRGNIQY
TRBJ1-1	TRBV5-1	ASSFEWANTEAF
TRBJ2-1	TRBV2	ASSDGTSGRFGNEQF
TRBJ1-1	TRBV14	ASSQDNGMNTEAF
TRBJ2-2	TRBV12-3/TRBV12-4	ASSTRDRKGNTGELF
TRBJ1-2	TRBV29-1	SVGGGQGNYGYT
TRBJ2-1	TRBV10-3	AISPGSSYNEQF
TRBJ1-2	TRBV5-1	ASSSPGLDGYT
TRBJ2-7	TRBV29-1	SVEDPQGAPYEQY
TRBJ2-7	TRBV7-6	ASSSSGTSGLLGQY
TRBJ1-2	TRBV6-4	ASSSPYGYT
TRBJ2-7	TRBV25-1	ASSDPDRAGQY
TRBJ2-2	TRBV11-1	ASSRRFGELF
TRBJ2-2	TRBV27	ASKAGGRNTGELF
TRBJ1-3	TRBV4-1	ASSPTGTNSGNTIY
TRBJ2-3	TRBV6-2/TRBV6-3	ASQGLGVADTQY
TRBJ2-2	TRBV29-1	SVASGGPINTGELF
TRBJ2-5	TRBV5-1	ASSLKLAGGETQY